Listed here are 28 T cell receptor beta chains from one sample, sequenced in a study of cytomegalovirus exposure and HLA in healthy donors. PCR involved 60 Vbeta and 13 Jbeta primers. Clones were read by immunoSEQ multiplex PCR, and TCRdb kept only the in-frame ones, dropping some. Here the sample spans 84,000 or so clones, over 65% being singletons. Sequencing was done on a sample of PBMCs. The receptors originated from a man aged 45-65 years in good health and CMV-seronegative.

The rearrangement joins TRBV7-2 to TRBJ2-7; 8 bases align to TRBD2. CDR3 length: 17 amino acids. Germline trimming cut 4 bases from V and 4 bases from J; bases unmatched to any gene: 15. CDR1 and CDR2 (germline): SGHTA, FQGNSA. This CDR3 reads CASSSMAGLAGRYEQYF. CDR3 coding DNA: TGTGCCAGCAGCTCAATGGCGGGGCTAGCGGGTCGTTACGAGCAGTACTTC.

This rearrangement joins TRBV7-6 to TRBJ2-7; the D gene is possibly TRBD2 (7 bases). The CDR3 has 14 amino acids. Germline loops: CDR1 SGHVS, CDR2 FNYEAQ. The V end was cut by 2 bases, the J end by 2 bases, with 10 bases between. The CDR3 DNA is TGTGCCAGCAGCTTATGGGGGGGCACCTACGAGCAGTACTTC. This translates into CASSLWGGTYEQYF.

The chain combines TRBV18 with TRBJ2-3; possibly TRBD2 for D (6 bases). Trimming took off 5 bases at V and 6 bases at J, with 21 bases between the two ends. The germline gives CDR1 KGHSH, CDR2 LQKENI. The CDR3 is 16 residues long. The CDR3 sequence is CASSAHPGSGGDTQYF. The CDR3 DNA sequence: TGTGCCAGCTCAGCACATCCGGGGAGCGGAGGGGATACGCAGTATTTT.

The chain uses TRBV27 and TRBJ1-6; 9 bases align to TRBD1. The ends lost 5 bases at V and 8 bases at J; junction bases unmatched: 10. Germline values: CDR1 MNHEY, CDR2 SMNVEV (reference sequence). The CDR3 covers 16 residues. The CDR3 loop is CASSPYGQGQDSPLHF. CDR3 DNA: TGTGCCAGCAGTCCCTATGGACAGGGGCAGGATTCACCCCTCCACTTT.

V is TRBV21-1 and J is TRBJ1-2; no DNA check was done on the table's D call, TRBD1. TRBV21-1 is classified as a pseudogene. CDR3 length: 15 amino acids. The CDR3 nucleotides are TGTGCCAGCCCAGACAGTATTCCTCCTAACTATGGCTACACCTTC. It codes for CASPDSIPPNYGYTF.

The rearrangement links TRBV2 to TRBJ2-5; tentative D call: TRBD2 (5 bases). V was trimmed by 3 bases and J by 5 bases, leaving 22 bases between them. The CDR3 runs 17 residues. Germline CDR1 and CDR2: SNHLY and FYNNEI. The CDR3 loop reads CASSDPRLATTRETQYF. CDR3 DNA: TGTGCCAGCAGTGACCCCCGGCTAGCCACCACCCGGGAGACCCAGTACTTC.

V and J are TRBV6-6 and TRBJ2-1, with 8 nucleotides matching TRBD1. V shed 0 bases, J shed 7 bases, and the junction held 8 bases outside the gene matches. Per the germline V gene, CDR1 is MNHNY and CDR2 is SVGAGI (reference sequence). This CDR3 region has 16 residues. CDR3: CASSYSGQGAENEQFF. The CDR3, as DNA: TGTGCCAGCAGTTACTCGGGGCAGGGGGCCGAGAATGAGCAGTTCTTC.

In this sample, this clone turned up once. The gene calls are TRBV2 and TRBJ2-2, with 8 bases lining up with TRBD2. The CDR3 loop spans 16 amino acids. Unmatched junction bases numbered 7, after V lost 4 bases and J lost 3 bases. The germline CDR1 and CDR2 sequences are SNHLY and FYNNEI. The CDR3 nucleotides read TGTGCCAGCAGTGCTAGGACGGGAGGGGACACCGGGGAGCTGTTTTTT. Translation gives CASSARTGGDTGELFF.

J is TRBJ2-3 and V is TRBV15; D remains unclear. V was cut by 6 bases and J by 8 bases, with 15 bases left in between. CDR1 LNHNV and CDR2 YYDKDF come from the germline V gene (reference sequence). The CDR3 has 13 amino acids. CDR3 protein: CATRPLLRGTQYF. The CDR3 DNA follows: TGTGCCACCAGACCCCTCCTCCGCGGTACGCAGTATTTT.

CDR3 nucleotide sequence: TGTGCCAGTAGTAAACGAAAGCAGGGGATAGATACGCAGTATTTT. Amino acids: CASSKRKQGIDTQYF. The genes are TRBV19 and TRBJ2-3; TRBD1 is a possible D gene (6 bases). V gave up 4 bases and J gave up 5 bases, with 16 bases separating them. The V gene's germline CDR1 is LNHDA and CDR2 SQIVND (reference sequence). CDR3 length equals 15 residues.

The chain combines TRBV18 with TRBJ1-5; 9 bases map to TRBD1. Germline V gene lookup returns CDR1 KGHSH and CDR2 LQKENI. The V segment lost 4 bases and the J segment 2 bases; nucleotides outside the gene matches: 6. The CDR3 totals 16 residues. This CDR3 is CASSHQDRGGNQPQHF. The CDR3 DNA reads TGTGCCAGCTCACACCAGGACAGGGGAGGCAATCAGCCCCAGCATTTT. Variable domain in full (rest from reference TRBV18 and TRBJ1-5): NAGVMQNPRHLVRRRGQEARLRCSPMKGHSHVYWYRQLPEEGLKFMVYLQKENIIDESGMPKERFSAEFPKEGPSILRIQQVVRGDSAAYFCASSHQDRGGNQPQHFGDGTRLSIL.

The genes are TRBV7-2 and TRBJ1-2; D is possibly TRBD1 (5 bases). V was trimmed by 5 bases and J by 8 bases, leaving 15 bases between them. The CDR3 totals 13 residues. Germline lookup yields CDR1 SGHTA and CDR2 FQGNSA. CDR3 loop: CASSDNAGWGYTF. As DNA, the CDR3 is TGTGCCAGCAGCGACAATGCAGGGTGGGGCTACACCTTC.

The chain carries TRBV19 and TRBJ2-1; 9 bases line up with TRBD1. V dropped 5 bases and J dropped 1; count of bases not matched to a gene: 9. This CDR3 has 17 amino acids. Looked up from germline, CDR1 is LNHDA and CDR2 is SQIVND (reference sequence). The CDR3 loop reads CASSLSTGGRSYNEQFF. Here the CDR3 DNA reads TGTGCCAGTAGTCTATCGACAGGGGGAAGGTCCTACAATGAGCAGTTCTTC.

J is TRBJ1-2 and V is TRBV2; maybe TRBD1 (6 bases). CDR3 size: 12 residues. Germline V gives CDR1 SNHLY, CDR2 FYNNEI. V lost 8 bases and J lost 2, with 9 bases in between. As DNA, the CDR3 is TGTGCCAGCTACAGGGTAAACTATGGCTACACCTTC. Translated, it gives CASYRVNYGYTF.

The chain is built from TRBV7-8 and TRBJ2-7, with D maybe TRBD2 (6 bases). The germline gives CDR1 SGHVS, CDR2 FQNEAQ. Trimming removed 5 bases at V and 4 bases at J, with 21 bases between. The CDR3 totals 16 residues. The CDR3 bases are TGTGCCAGCAGCATAGGGAGGACGGCCCAAAGGTACGAGCAGTACTTC. Amino acids: CASSIGRTAQRYEQYF.

The chain is built from TRBV28 and TRBJ2-7; D not resolved. V lost 4 bases to trimming and J lost 5 bases, with 9 bases between them. The CDR3 loop spans 12 amino acids. Germline V gene data show CDR1 as MDHEN and CDR2 as SYDVKM. CDR3 region: CASSSTLDEQYF. The CDR3 nucleotides read TGTGCCAGCAGTTCCACCTTAGACGAGCAGTACTTC.

The rearrangement links TRBV27 to TRBJ2-3; TRBD2 might be the D (6 bases). Looked up from germline, CDR1 is MNHEY and CDR2 is SMNVEV (reference sequence). The CDR3 has 15 amino acids. Trimming took 8 bases from V and 1 from J, leaving 16 bases between them. The CDR3 here is CASSRGIVGTDTQYF. As DNA, the CDR3 is TGTGCCAGCTCCCGGGGGATTGTAGGCACAGATACGCAGTATTTT.

The rearrangement links TRBV19 to TRBJ2-5; the match to TRBD2 covers 8 bases. This CDR3 region has 16 residues. Germline CDR1 LNHDA, CDR2 SQIVND (reference sequence). The junction had 10 bases not matched to a gene; V was cut back by 5 bases and J by 2 bases. CDR3 protein: CASSSTSGITQETQYF. The DNA of the CDR3 is TGTGCCAGTAGTTCAACTAGCGGCATAACACAAGAGACCCAGTACTTC.

This CDR3 is CASSLALTSGGTDTQYF. Written as DNA, the CDR3 is TGCGCCAGCAGCTTGGCCCTGACTAGCGGGGGAACAGATACGCAGTATTTT. This chain links TRBV5-1 with TRBJ2-3, with 12 bases identical to TRBD2. Looked up from germline, CDR1 is SGHRS and CDR2 is YFSETQ. With V trimmed by 0 bases and J by 3 bases, 5 bases remained unmatched. This CDR3 spans 17 amino acids.

This chain joins TRBV2 and TRBJ2-7; TRBD2 matches 8 bases. This CDR3 is 12 amino acids long. Trimming at V came to 3 bases and at J to 9 bases, leaving 4 bases not matched to a gene. CDR1 and CDR2 from the germline V gene are SNHLY and FYNNEI. CDR3 sequence (DNA): TGTGCCAGCAGTGACTCTCTAGCGGGGCAGTACTTC. Translation: CASSDSLAGQYF.

This chain connects TRBV7-2 to TRBJ1-5; D is ambiguous. CDR3 length: 12 amino acids. The ends were cut back, 3 bases at V and 4 bases at J, with 4 bases in the middle. CDR1 is SGHTA and CDR2 is FQGNSA in the germline V gene. The CDR3 region is CASSFANQPQHF. In nucleotides, the CDR3 is TGTGCCAGCAGCTTTGCGAATCAGCCCCAGCATTTT.

The chain recombines TRBV7-3 with TRBJ2-7, with TRBD1 matching 8 bases. The germline V gene encodes CDR1 SGHTA and CDR2 FQGTGA. The CDR3 consists of 13 residues. V gave up 2 bases and J gave up 7 bases; unmatched junction bases: 4. The CDR3 reads CASSLVRGREQYF. The CDR3 DNA reads TGTGCCAGCAGCTTAGTCAGGGGGCGTGAGCAGTACTTC.

This sequence joins TRBV13 and TRBJ2-5; D is unclear. This CDR3 spans 12 amino acids. Trimming shortened V by 5 bases and J by 5 bases, and 9 bases separated the two germline ends. CDR1 is PRHDT and CDR2 is FYEKMQ in the germline V gene (reference sequence). CDR3 sequence (DNA): TGTGCCAGCAGCCCAAACTGGGAGACCCAGTACTTC. Translating it yields CASSPNWETQYF.

This chain connects TRBV15 to TRBJ2-5; 12 nucleotides match TRBD1. From germline, CDR1 is LNHNV and CDR2 YYDKDF (reference sequence). Trimming at V came to 6 bases and at J to 3 bases, leaving 5 bases not matched to a gene. The CDR3 is made up of 15 amino acids. The CDR3 region is CATRAGTGGEETQYF. DNA of the CDR3: TGTGCCACCAGAGCCGGGACAGGGGGCGAAGAGACCCAGTACTTC.

The chain recombines TRBV6-6 with TRBJ1-4; tentative D call: TRBD1 (6 bases). Trimming shortened V by 10 bases and J by 2 bases, and 14 bases separated the two germline ends. Germline CDR1 and CDR2: MNHNY and SVGAGI (reference sequence). The CDR3 contains 14 residues. This chain's CDR3 is CATARGGTNEKLFF. The CDR3 DNA follows: TGTGCCACCGCCCGAGGGGGTACTAATGAAAAACTGTTTTTT.

This clone was recorded a few times. The V and J genes are TRBV29-1 and TRBJ2-3; TRBD1 matches at 9 bases. This CDR3 region has 12 residues. Germline-derived CDR1 and CDR2 are SQVTM and ANQGSEA. Trimming removed 7 bases from V and 3 bases from J; junction bases left unmatched: 2. The CDR3 loop reads CSGGTGTDTQYF. The CDR3 coding sequence is TGCAGCGGGGGGACAGGGACAGATACGCAGTATTTT.

This clone has just one count. V and J are TRBV9 and TRBJ1-3; maybe TRBD1 (6 bases). V was pared by 3 bases and J by 4 bases, with 23 bases between. The CDR3 is 18 residues long. In germline, CDR1 is SGDLS, CDR2 YYNGEE. As DNA, the CDR3 is TGTGCCAGCAGCGAGACGGGACGGTCGGGGGGCACGGGAAACACCATATATTTT. Its translation: CASSETGRSGGTGNTIYF.

The V and J genes are TRBV9 and TRBJ2-1; 8 positions match TRBD2. V was clipped by 0 bases and J by 4 bases; unmatched bases: 3. The CDR3 loop spans 15 amino acids. In germline, CDR1 is SGDLS, CDR2 YYNGEE. For the CDR3, the DNA is TGTGCCAGCAGCGTAGGAAGCGGGGGTTACAATGAGCAGTTCTTC. Translation: CASSVGSGGYNEQFF. Full variable domain (missing parts from reference TRBV9 and TRBJ2-1): DSGVTQTPKHLITATGQRVTLRCSPRSGDLSVYWYQQSLDQGLQFLIQYYNGEERAKGNILERFSAQQFPDLHSELNLSSLELGDSALYFCASSVGSGGYNEQFFGPGTRLTVL.